This is a list of T cell receptor beta chains from one sample in a study of T cells in Graves' hyperthyroidism and ophthalmopathy. TCRdb used MiXCR to reprocess the multiplex PCR reads, holding one entry per CDR3 protein. The data hold more than 550,000 distinct CDR3 sequences, with around a sixth observed a single time. Sequencing was carried out using blood. The receptors derive from a woman in her 50s with Graves' hyperthyroidism that later progressed to Graves' ophthalmopathy. Both conserved end residues are part of each CDR3. A D gene is named only where the DNA matches it firmly. Not all rows give a size; the values are once, few, many and, for expanded clones, a class.

j_gene | d_gene | abundance | v_gene | CDR3aa | CDR3nt
TRBJ2-2 | NA | many | TRBV7-2 | CASSLMANANTGELFF | TGTGCCAGCAGCCTTATGGCGAACGCGAACACCGGGGAGCTGTTTTTT
TRBJ1-1 | NA | few | TRBV19 | CASSRQDSGILEAFF | TGTGCCAGTAGTAGGCAGGACAGTGGTATTCTTGAAGCTTTCTTT
TRBJ2-3 | TRBD2 | few | TRBV9 | CASAFSGAKRDTQYF | TGTGCCAGCGCTTTTAGCGGGGCGAAAAGAGATACGCAGTATTTT
TRBJ2-6 | NA | few | TRBV15 | CATSRGTGGANVLTF | TGTGCCACCAGCAGAGGGACCGGTGGGGCCAACGTCCTGACTTTC
TRBJ1-2 | TRBD1 | many | TRBV20-1 | CSARDGAGGTYGYTF | TGCAGTGCTAGAGATGGGGCAGGGGGCACGTATGGCTACACCTTC
TRBJ1-2 | NA | NA | TRBV14 | CASSPRVGDGYTF | TGTGCCAGCAGCCCCAGGGTCGGGGACGGCTACACCTTC
TRBJ1-4 | NA | NA | TRBV10-3 | CAISENGQTNEKLFF | TGTGCCATCAGTGAGAATGGGCAGACTAATGAAAAACTGTTTTTT
TRBJ1-6 | NA | many | TRBV12-5 | CASAYDEYSPLHF | TGTGCTAGTGCCTACGACGAGTATTCACCCCTCCACTTT
TRBJ1-2 | NA | many | TRBV6-1 | CASSSQVYGYTF | TGTGCCAGCAGTTCCCAGGTCTATGGCTACACCTTC
TRBJ2-5 | NA | NA | TRBV7-9 | CASAPQLDQETQYF | TGTGCCAGCGCACCTCAACTGGACCAAGAGACCCAGTACTTC
TRBJ2-7 | NA | many | TRBV5-8 | CAITPGPTYEQYF | TGTGCTATCACTCCGGGCCCTACCTACGAGCAGTACTTC
TRBJ2-2 | TRBD1 | few | TRBV29-1 | CSVEVSGTGTGELFF | TGCAGCGTTGAAGTCTCCGGGACAGGGACCGGGGAGCTGTTTTTT
TRBJ1-2 | NA | few | TRBV6-1 | CASSTEQGTNYGYTF | TGTGCCAGCAGTACCGAACAAGGGACTAACTATGGCTACACCTTC
TRBJ2-3 | TRBD1 | many | TRBV7-3 | CASSLPGGAGSTDTQYF | TGTGCCAGCAGCTTACCAGGGGGCGCGGGAAGCACAGATACGCAGTATTTT
TRBJ2-3 | NA | NA | TRBV7-9 | CASSLALSGSDTQYF | TGTGCCAGCAGCTTAGCGTTATCAGGTTCAGATACGCAGTATTTT